This T cell receptor (beta chain) was captured in a study of blood T cells in healthy people across ages. Combining a sample-barcoded 5' primer with a J-beta primer mix, a second PCR ran for about 6 to 12 cycles. TCRdb reprocessed the 5' RACE reads via MiXCR and lists one record per CDR3 protein. There are roughly 1,800,000 distinct CDR3 sequences in the sample; about 50% occur only once, and around 2.1% lies in the top ten. The CDR3 extends over 13 amino acids. CDR1 and CDR2 from the germline V gene are MNHEY and SVGEGT. This sequence originates from a woman aged 35 to 49 in good health. The chain carries TRBV6-2 or TRBV6-3 and TRBJ1-2; weak D call: TRBD1 (6 bases). The specimen was blood. The CDR3 protein is CASRGQGESGYTF. CDR3 bases: TGTGCGTCCCGGGGGCAGGGCGAGTCTGGCTACACCTTC.